This TCR beta chain derives from a study of cytomegalovirus exposure and HLA in healthy donors. As regards this clone: What it binds is not known.

The PCR was carried out with 60 Vbeta primers and 13 Jbeta primers. TCRdb's table, derived via immunoSEQ multiplex PCR, lists solely in-frame clones and lacks some. The sample lists 140,000 to 150,000 clones; nearly 80% were seen once. This CDR3 is built from 16 residues. The germline V gene has CDR1 SGHNT and CDR2 YYREEE (reference sequence). J was trimmed by 0 bases and V by 3 bases; bases with no gene match: 9. Overall study results and limits: When analyzed later, a missense DCLRE1C variant was found to be linked to TCR beta V- and J-gene trimming.

This clonotype originated in a man aged 35-49 years in good health and CMV-seropositive. Sequenced sample: PBMCs. The genes are TRBV5-4 and TRBJ2-7; 7 bases align to TRBD2. The CDR3 region is CASSWGGTVSSYEQYF. CDR3 nucleotide sequence: TGTGCCAGCAGCTGGGGGGGGACGGTAAGCTCCTACGAGCAGTACTTC.